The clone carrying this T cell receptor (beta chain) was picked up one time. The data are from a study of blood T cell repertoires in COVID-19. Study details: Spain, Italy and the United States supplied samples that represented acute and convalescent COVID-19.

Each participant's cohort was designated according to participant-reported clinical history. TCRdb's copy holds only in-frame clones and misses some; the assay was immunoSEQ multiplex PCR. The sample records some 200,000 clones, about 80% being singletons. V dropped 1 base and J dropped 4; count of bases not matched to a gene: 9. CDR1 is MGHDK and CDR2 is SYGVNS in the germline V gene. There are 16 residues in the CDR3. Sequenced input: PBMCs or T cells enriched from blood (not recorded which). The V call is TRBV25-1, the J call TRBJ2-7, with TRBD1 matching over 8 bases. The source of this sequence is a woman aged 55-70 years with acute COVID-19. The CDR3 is CASSESRTGLPYEQYF. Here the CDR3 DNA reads TGTGCCAGCAGTGAATCCCGGACAGGGCTACCTTACGAGCAGTACTTC.